This T cell receptor (beta chain) was sequenced for a study of blood T cells in healthy people across ages. Worth noting for this clonotype: Its antigen remains unknown. A much larger clone differs by one base, so this may be a read error.

Combining a sample-barcoded 5' primer with a J-beta primer mix, a second PCR ran for 7 to 11 cycles. Each CDR3 protein gets one entry after TCRdb re-called the 5' RACE reads with MiXCR. The table records some 710,000 distinct CDR3 sequences, 46% of them present only once. General study results and limits: Any changes in expanded clonotypes were possibly confounded, as donor CMV status remained unknown.

Germline loops: CDR1 MNHNY, CDR2 SVGAGI (reference sequence). This CDR3 comprises 17 residues. Source material: blood. The clonotype comes from a man older than 75 in good health. The rearrangement uses TRBV6-6 and TRBJ2-1, with D perhaps matching TRBD2 (6 bases). The CDR3 loop is CAGSYSEGRAAGDEQFF. CDR3 in DNA: TGTGCCGGCAGTTACTCGGAGGGACGAGCGGCCGGCGATGAGCAGTTCTTC.